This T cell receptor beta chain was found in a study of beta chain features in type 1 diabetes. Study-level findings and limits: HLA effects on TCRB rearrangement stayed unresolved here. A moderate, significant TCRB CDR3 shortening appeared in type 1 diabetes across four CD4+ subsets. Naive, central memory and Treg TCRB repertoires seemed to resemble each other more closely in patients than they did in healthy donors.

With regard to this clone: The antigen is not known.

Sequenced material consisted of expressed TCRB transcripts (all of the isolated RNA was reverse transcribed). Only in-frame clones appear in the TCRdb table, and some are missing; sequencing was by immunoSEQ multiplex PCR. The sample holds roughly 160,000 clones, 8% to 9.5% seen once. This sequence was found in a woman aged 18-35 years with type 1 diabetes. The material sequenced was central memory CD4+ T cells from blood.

The DNA for the CDR3 is TGTGCCAGTGCTACTAGTTTATCTCTCGAGCAGTACTTC. It translates to CASATSLSLEQYF. This chain connects TRBV2 to TRBJ2-7, with D possibly matching TRBD2 (5 bases). The CDR3 loop spans 13 amino acids. CDR1 SNHLY and CDR2 FYNNEI come from the germline V gene. The ends were cut back, 9 bases at V and 6 bases at J, with 18 bases in the middle.